This T cell receptor beta chain is from a study of OX40 agonist ivuxolimab in advanced cancers. The overall study: Dose-escalation subjects each had hepatocellular carcinoma, melanoma, renal cell or head and neck cancer. General study results and limits: Antigen targets of the expanded peripheral T cells went undetermined.

This clone was seen more than once but under ten times. Its antigen is not identified. The germline V gene encodes CDR1 MNHNS and CDR2 SASEGT. The ends lost 8 bases at V and 5 bases at J; junction bases unmatched: 4. The CDR3 runs 13 residues. This table comes from immunoSEQ multiplex PCR, and its TCRdb copy is limited to in-frame clones, with some not included. In the table there are 60,000 to 75,000 clones, roughly 87% of which are singletons. The material was CD4+ or CD8+ T cells sorted from blood, obtained in a trial of the OX40 agonist ivuxolimab. This chain connects TRBV6-1 to TRBJ1-5; 9 nucleotides line up with TRBD1. The TCR was taken from an adult with an advanced solid tumor such as melanoma, head and neck, liver or kidney cancer. This chain's CDR3 is CASCRQGDQPQHF. CDR3 DNA sequence: TGTGCCAGCTGTCGACAGGGGGATCAGCCCCAGCATTTT.